This is a list of T cell receptor beta chains from one sample in a study of vaccination effects on CD4 cells after COVID-19. The repertoire was sequenced with immunoSEQ multiplex PCR; TCRdb's copy has only in-frame clones and lacks some. The repertoire holds approximately 76,000 clones, with 78% as singletons. These receptors' targets are unknown. Sample: CD4+ T cells from PBMCs cultured with SARS-CoV-2 spike peptides, taken before COVID-19 vaccination. All receptors come from a human donor who received a COVID-19 vaccine. Each CDR3 is given with its conserved first and last residue. The D gene is left open where the match is weak. Clone size appears in some rows only: once, few, many, or a class for an expanded clone.

clone size	D gene	V gene	J gene	CDR3 protein	CDR3 DNA
NA	NA	TRBV18	TRBJ2-2	CASSPRSANTGELFF	TGTGCCAGCTCACCTCGGAGCGCGAACACCGGGGAGCTGTTTTTT
few	NA	TRBV27	TRBJ1-1	CASRVGTMNTEAFF	TGTGCCAGCAGGGTCGGGACAATGAACACTGAAGCTTTCTTT
NA	NA	TRBV6-5	TRBJ1-5	CASSPRAKMNQPQHF	TGTGCCAGCAGTCCCCGAGCAAAAATGAATCAGCCCCAGCATTTT
NA	NA	TRBV29-1	TRBJ2-2	CSVEDGKGSTGELFF	TGCAGCGTTGAAGATGGAAAGGGAAGCACCGGGGAGCTGTTTTTT
NA	TRBD1	TRBV7-8	TRBJ2-3	CASSLQGQGADTQYF	TGTGCCAGCAGCTTACAGGGACAGGGGGCCGATACGCAGTATTTT
NA	NA	TRBV6-6	TRBJ2-2	CASRWTVTGELFF	TGTGCCAGCAGATGGACAGTCACCGGGGAGCTGTTTTTT
once	NA	TRBV12-5	TRBJ1-1	CASGLVGGGEAFF	TGTGCTAGTGGTTTGGTAGGGGGGGGTGAAGCTTTCTTT
NA	TRBD1	TRBV6-5	TRBJ1-4	CASSYGDRGGEKLFF	TGTGCCAGCAGTTACGGGGACAGGGGAGGTGAAAAACTGTTTTTT
NA	NA	TRBV20-1	TRBJ1-1	CSASQGLNTEAFF	TGCAGTGCTAGTCAAGGACTGAACACTGAAGCTTTCTTT
NA	TRBD1	TRBV6-1	TRBJ1-4	CASSEALTGLKGEKLFF	TGTGCCAGCAGTGAAGCGCTGACAGGGCTAAAGGGTGAAAAACTGTTTTTT
once	NA	TRBV11-2	TRBJ2-5	CASSLGAAQETQYF	TGTGCCAGCAGCTTGGGGGCTGCCCAAGAGACCCAGTACTTC
once	NA	TRBV9	TRBJ2-5	CASSVVGLRGQETQYF	TGTGCCAGCAGCGTAGTAGGGCTTCGAGGGCAAGAGACCCAGTACTTC
NA	TRBD1	TRBV24-1	TRBJ1-5	CATSDSTRDRGLFGNQPQHF	TGTGCCACCAGTGACTCGACCCGGGACAGGGGCCTTTTTGGCAATCAGCCCCAGCATTTT
NA	NA	TRBV7-2	TRBJ1-2	CASSTRVANYGYTF	TGTGCCAGCAGCACCAGAGTTGCTAACTATGGCTACACCTTC
few	TRBD1	TRBV7-3	TRBJ1-2	CASSPGQGDYGYTF	TGTGCCAGCAGCCCGGGACAGGGGGACTATGGCTACACCTTC
NA	TRBD1	TRBV5-4	TRBJ2-2	CASSSVGQGSTGELFF	TGTGCCAGCAGCTCGGTAGGACAGGGGAGCACCGGGGAGCTGTTTTTT
once	TRBD1	TRBV9	TRBJ2-3	CASAEGAGTDTQYF	TGTGCCAGCGCCGAGGGGGCCGGCACAGATACGCAGTATTTT
NA	NA	TRBV18	TRBJ1-2	CASSPPTSGEGYTF	TGTGCCAGCTCACCTCCCACCTCCGGAGAGGGCTACACCTTC
NA	NA	TRBV18	TRBJ2-1	CASSPLGEQFF	TGTGCCAGCTCACCATTGGGTGAGCAGTTCTTC
NA	TRBD1	TRBV6-6	TRBJ2-1	CASSPGTGHYNEQFF	TGTGCCAGCAGTCCTGGGACAGGACACTACAATGAGCAGTTCTTC
NA	NA	TRBV7-8	TRBJ1-5	CASSPNPQLLGQPQHF	TGTGCCAGCAGCCCGAACCCCCAGTTGCTAGGTCAGCCCCAGCATTTT
NA	TRBD1	TRBV5-1	TRBJ2-1	CASSSTGTGFNEQFF	TGCGCCAGCAGCTCGACCGGGACAGGATTCAATGAGCAGTTCTTC
NA	NA	TRBV18	TRBJ1-6	CASSPLGTQYSPLHF	TGTGCCAGCTCACCACTCGGAACCCAGTATTCACCCCTCCACTTT
NA	TRBD1	TRBV5-1	TRBJ1-2	CASSFQGAYGYTF	TGCGCCAGCAGCTTCCAGGGGGCCTATGGCTACACCTTC
once	NA	TRBV5-1	TRBJ1-1	CASSLVGGGNTEAFF	TGCGCCAGCAGCTTGGTTGGAGGGGGGAACACTGAAGCTTTCTTT
once	NA	TRBV5-1	TRBJ1-5	CASSPWGGQEQPQHF	TGCGCCAGCAGCCCTTGGGGGGGACAAGAACAGCCCCAGCATTTT
NA	NA	TRBV19	TRBJ1-1	CASRPGQPNTEAFF	TGTGCCAGTCGCCCGGGACAACCGAACACTGAAGCTTTCTTT
few	NA	TRBV6-2/TRBV6-3	TRBJ1-5	CASSYPGHVNQPQHF	TGTGCCAGCAGTTACCCCGGACACGTCAATCAGCCCCAGCATTTT
NA	NA	TRBV15	TRBJ2-3	CATSRDLVSTDTQYF	TGTGCCACCAGCAGAGATCTAGTCTCCACAGATACGCAGTATTTT
NA	NA	TRBV9	TRBJ2-3	CASSVPSNTDTQYF	TGTGCCAGCAGCGTACCTAGTAACACAGATACGCAGTATTTT
NA	TRBD1	TRBV5-8	TRBJ2-2	CASSLDQTGRPGELFF	TGTGCCAGCAGCTTGGATCAGACAGGGCGGCCCGGGGAGCTGTTTTTT
NA	TRBD1	TRBV28	TRBJ1-1	CASIPSTGQGISEAFF	TGTGCCAGCATTCCAAGTACAGGACAGGGTATCTCTGAAGCTTTCTTT
NA	NA	TRBV10-3	TRBJ2-5	CATGGQGKGETQYF	TGTGCCACTGGCGGGCAGGGGAAAGGGGAGACCCAGTACTTC
NA	NA	TRBV27	TRBJ2-5	CASRTTYLLQETQYF	TGTGCCAGCAGAACCACGTACTTACTCCAAGAGACCCAGTACTTC
NA	NA	TRBV5-6	TRBJ1-1	CASSLREEAFF	TGTGCCAGCAGCTTGCGGGAAGAAGCTTTCTTT
NA	NA	TRBV7-3	TRBJ1-1	CASSLGGQNTEAFF	TGTGCCAGCAGCTTAGGGGGCCAGAACACTGAAGCTTTCTTT
NA	TRBD1	TRBV5-1	TRBJ2-1	CASSPGQGSYNEQFF	TGCGCCAGCAGCCCCGGACAGGGGTCCTACAATGAGCAGTTCTTC
NA	NA	TRBV12-3/TRBV12-4	TRBJ1-1	CALSSEWGQPFF	TGTGCCCTCTCGAGTGAGTGGGGTCAGCCTTTCTTT
NA	NA	TRBV19	TRBJ1-1	CASNMGGGIEAFF	TGTGCCAGTAATATGGGGGGCGGGATTGAAGCTTTCTTT
NA	NA	TRBV18	TRBJ1-2	CASSPPGPRNYGYTF	TGTGCCAGCTCACCTCCGGGACCCCGGAACTATGGCTACACCTTC
NA	TRBD2	TRBV11-2	TRBJ2-5	CASSFGAGGQETQYF	TGTGCCAGCAGCTTCGGGGCGGGGGGGCAAGAGACCCAGTACTTC
few	NA	TRBV2	TRBJ2-2	CASSILYNTGELFF	TGTGCCAGCAGTATCCTATATAACACCGGGGAGCTGTTTTTT
NA	NA	TRBV5-6	TRBJ1-2	CASMTGPLLGYGYTF	TGTGCCAGCATGACAGGACCGCTTTTGGGCTATGGCTACACCTTC
NA	TRBD1	TRBV7-8	TRBJ1-2	CASSQLGQGAEGYTF	TGTGCCAGCAGCCAACTCGGACAGGGGGCGGAGGGCTACACCTTC